This T cell receptor (beta chain) was recorded in a study of T-cell reconstitution after alpha-beta-depleted transplantation in children. This clonotype was picked up many times. Its antigen is not identified. This CDR3 contains 16 residues. Trimming removed 6 bases from V and 0 bases from J, with 17 bases in between. Whole-study findings and limits: T cells produced anew were the main source of T-cell counts and diversity one year after transplant. High day-60 TCRbeta diversity in some patients came from surviving recipient T cells and thymic progenitors. It was reported that alpha-beta T cells came from several hundred expanded graft clones (about two months after transplant).

Library preparation (for TCRbeta) was performed with unique molecular identifiers. Each CDR3 protein gets one entry after TCRdb re-called the PCR reads with MiXCR. In the table there are 450,000 to 550,000 distinct CDR3 sequences, over 9.5% of which are singletons. The source was PBMCs, mostly from graft donor cells, collected 180 days after TCRalphabeta/CD19-depleted stem cell transplant. This chain uses TRBV12-3 or TRBV12-4 with TRBJ2-5, with D unclear. The TCR was taken from a female patient aged 2 to 10 who had a stem cell transplant for aplastic anemia, so the T cells may come from the graft donor. The CDR3 DNA follows: TGTGCCAGCAGCTCTCGGCTCCGGACGGACCAAGAGACCCAGTACTTC. Protein sequence: CASSSRLRTDQETQYF.